One and the same sample provided the 19 T cell receptor beta chains below, sequenced in a study of T-cell memory formation after mild COVID-19. TCRdb passed the 5' RACE reads through MiXCR, listing each CDR3 protein once. Counted here are a few hundred thousand distinct CDR3 sequences, over 15% occurring once; the ten biggest clones make up around 20%. The specimen sequenced was PBMCs or a T cell subset sorted from them (not recorded which). The receptors were sampled from a man between 18 and 29 years old who had mild COVID-19 (a few samples of this study predate the infection). Cell type and time point are not known.

This clonotype has more than one count but fewer than ten. The J gene is TRBJ1-5, the V gene TRBV7-9, with TRBD1 matching 8 bases. The V and J ends lost 5 bases and 0 bases, in that order; junction bases with no gene match: 6. The CDR3 runs 16 residues. The germline V gene has CDR1 SEHNR and CDR2 FQNEAQ (reference sequence). DNA of the CDR3: TGTGCCAGCAGCCCAGGACAGGGTTTTAGCAATCAGCCCCAGCATTTT. It is translated as CASSPGQGFSNQPQHF. Full variable domain (missing parts from reference TRBV7-9 and TRBJ1-5): DTGVSQNPRHKITKRGQNVTFRCDPISEHNRLYWYRQTLGQGPEFLTYFQNEAQLEKSRLLSDRFSAERPKGSFSTLEIQRTEQGDSAMYLCASSPGQGFSNQPQHFGDGTRLSIL.

This clonotype was picked up a small number of times. The chain combines TRBV7-9 with TRBJ2-7, with a tentative D call TRBD1 (6 bases). Germline CDR1 and CDR2: SEHNR and FQNEAQ (reference sequence). The CDR3 sequence is 15 residues long. Trimming removed 5 bases at V and 2 bases at J, with 16 bases between. In DNA form, the CDR3 reads TGTGCCAGCAGCCCTCCGACAGGCCCACCCTACGAGCAGTACGTC. It encodes CASSPPTGPPYEQYV.

This chain joins TRBV5-1 and TRBJ2-3; either TRBD1 or TRBD2 may supply D (6 bases each). The CDR3 totals 12 residues. Germline V lookup: CDR1 SGHRS, CDR2 YFSETQ. Trimming took 2 bases from V and 9 from J, leaving 10 bases between them. CDR3 amino acids: CASSFVGGTQYF. Written as DNA, the CDR3 is TGCGCCAGCAGCTTCGTGGGGGGCACGCAGTATTTT.

The chain has TRBV10-3 and TRBJ2-5; TRBD1 or TRBD2 may be the D gene (6 bases each). Trimming pared 7 bases from V and 0 bases from J, leaving 9 bases between. This CDR3 spans 13 amino acids. Germline lookup yields CDR1 ENHRY and CDR2 SYGVKD. This CDR3 reads CAIKGEDQETQYF. The DNA of the CDR3 is TGTGCCATCAAGGGGGAGGACCAAGAGACCCAGTACTTC.

The CDR3 DNA follows: TGTGCCACCTCGGGGGGACTTTACACCGGGGAGCTGTTTTTT. It yields the protein CATSGGLYTGELFF. J is TRBJ2-2 and V is TRBV12-3 or TRBV12-4; 7 bases align to TRBD2. The CDR3 is 14 residues long. V lost 10 bases, J lost 3 bases, and 8 bases stayed unmatched.

This clonotype came up a few times. The chain joins TRBV6-1 to TRBJ1-2; D is unresolved. Between the trimmed V and J ends, which lost 5 bases and 10 bases, there was a span of 14 bases. Looked up from germline, CDR1 is MNHNS and CDR2 is SASEGT. The CDR3 totals 12 residues. This CDR3 reads CASSPEGLPYTF. DNA for the CDR3: TGTGCCAGCAGTCCCGAAGGCCTCCCCTACACCTTC.

This clonotype was recorded a few times. The chain combines TRBV2 with TRBJ2-3; the match to TRBD1 covers 9 bases. Per the germline V gene, CDR1 is SNHLY and CDR2 is FYNNEI. The CDR3 is 14 amino acids. With 8 bases clipped from V and 3 bases from J, the junction kept 6 bases outside the gene matches. This chain's CDR3 is CASGTGIRTDTQYF. The CDR3 nucleotides are TGTGCCAGCGGGACAGGGATTAGGACAGATACGCAGTATTTT.

The sample holds a few counts of this clonotype. CDR3 coding DNA: TGCGCCAGCAGCCCCGGGACAGGGATTCAGCCCCAGCATTTT. Protein: CASSPGTGIQPQHF. This chain joins TRBV5-1 and TRBJ1-5, with TRBD1 matching over 9 bases. CDR1 SGHRS and CDR2 YFSETQ come from the germline V gene. The length of the CDR3 is 14 residues. V was pared by 4 bases and J by 6 bases, with 5 bases of the junction left unmatched.

The rearrangement uses TRBV12-3 or TRBV12-4 and TRBJ1-5, with D tentatively TRBD1 (6 bases). This CDR3 has 15 residues. Trimming shortened V by 2 bases and J by 6 bases, and 14 bases separated the two germline ends. Here the CDR3 reads CASSLNREVRQPQHF. The DNA for the CDR3 is TGTGCCAGCAGTTTAAACAGGGAGGTGCGTCAGCCCCAGCATTTT.

The chain is built from TRBV2 and TRBJ1-5; D gene uncertain. Germline CDR1 reads SNHLY; CDR2 reads FYNNEI. This CDR3 region has 14 residues. Between the trimmed V and J ends, which lost 8 bases and 3 bases, there was a span of 14 bases. The CDR3 coding sequence is TGTGCCAGCGGAGGCCGGGTTCTCAATCAGCCCCAGCATTTT. This gives the protein CASGGRVLNQPQHF.

CDR3 protein: CASKVSAGGTEAFF. The CDR3 bases are TGTGCCAGCAAGGTGTCGGCAGGGGGGACTGAAGCTTTCTTT. The gene calls are TRBV7-3 and TRBJ1-1; 7 bases fit TRBD1. The V and J ends lost 7 bases and 5 bases, in that order; junction bases with no gene match: 10. CDR1 is SGHTA, CDR2 FQGTGA, per germline. CDR3 length equals 14 residues.

This rearrangement joins TRBV7-9 to TRBJ2-7; D tentatively fits TRBD1 or TRBD2 (5 bases each). In germline, CDR1 is SEHNR, CDR2 FQNEAQ (reference sequence). The CDR3 consists of 12 residues. With 5 bases removed from V and 10 bases from J, the gap between germline ends came to 15 bases. Here the CDR3 reads CASSLQEGHQYV. CDR3 coding DNA: TGTGCCAGCAGCCTGCAAGAGGGGCACCAGTACGTC.

This clonotype was seen only a few times. V and J are TRBV7-2 and TRBJ2-6; 9 bases line up with TRBD1. The CDR3 extends over 19 amino acids. Germline CDR1 and CDR2: SGHTA and FQGNSA. The ends lost 4 bases at V and 1 base at J; junction bases unmatched: 11. The CDR3 nucleotides read TGTGCCAGCAGCTCCATGAGGGGGGACAGGGAGTCTGGGGCCAACGTCCTGACTTTC. Its translation: CASSSMRGDRESGANVLTF.

This clonotype was seen a few times. The V and J genes are TRBV10-2 and TRBJ2-7; D is unresolved. The CDR3 totals 10 residues. The V end lost 9 bases, the J end lost 1 base, and 4 bases lay between the germline ends. Germline V gene data show CDR1 as WSHSY and CDR2 as SAAADI. CDR3 bases: TGCGCCAGGGGTTCCTACGAGCAGTACTTC. The encoded protein is CARGSYEQYF.

The table lists this clonotype with a few counts. The chain combines TRBV6-2 or TRBV6-3 with TRBJ1-5, with 8 bases aligning to TRBD1. The CDR3 contains 14 residues. CDR1 MNHEY and CDR2 SVGEGT come from the germline V gene. J was trimmed by 2 bases and V by 5 bases; bases with no gene match: 2. CDR3 nucleotide sequence: TGTGCCAGCAGTCCGGACAGGGGCAATCAGCCCCAGCATTTT. This codes for CASSPDRGNQPQHF.

This clonotype showed up many times. The chain recombines TRBV7-2 with TRBJ2-1; tentatively, D is TRBD2 (6 bases). The CDR3 totals 16 residues. Germline CDR1 reads SGHTA; CDR2 reads FQGNSA. V lost 5 bases, J lost 6 bases, and 20 bases lay in between. CDR3 coding DNA: TGTGCCAGCAGCCAGCACGCCGGGAGAGAGGTCAATGAGCAGTTCTTC. Amino acids: CASSQHAGREVNEQFF. The full variable domain, its missing parts supplied by reference TRBV7-2 and TRBJ2-1, is GAGVSQSPSNKVTEKGKDVELRCDPISGHTALYWYRQSLGQGLEFLIYFQGNSAPDKSGLPSDRFSAERTGGSVSTLTIQRTQQEDSAVYLCASSQHAGREVNEQFFGPGTRLTVL.

The chain carries TRBV15 and TRBJ1-4; maybe TRBD1 (5 bases). Germline CDR1 and CDR2: LNHNV and YYDKDF (reference sequence). Trimming took off 4 bases at V and 13 bases at J, with 13 bases between the two ends. This CDR3 spans 12 amino acids. The CDR3 reads CATSIRREGLFF. Here the CDR3 DNA reads TGTGCCACCAGCATTCGCAGGGAAGGACTGTTTTTT. Using reference TRBV15 and TRBJ1-4 for the parts outside the CDR3, the full variable domain is DAMVIQNPRYQVTQFGKPVTLSCSQTLNHNVMYWYQQKSSQAPKLLFHYYDKDFNNEADTPDNFQSRRPNTSFCFLDIRSPGLGDTAMYLCATSIRREGLFFGSGTQLSVL.

The chain couples TRBV12-3 or TRBV12-4 to TRBJ1-1, with 8 positions matching TRBD1. This CDR3 has 14 residues. V was pared by 1 base and J by 4 bases, with 2 bases of the junction left unmatched. CDR3 amino acids: CASSLDRGGTEAFF. The CDR3 DNA follows: TGTGCCAGCAGTTTAGACAGGGGGGGCACTGAAGCTTTCTTT.

This clonotype was observed a handful of times. The chain uses TRBV7-6 and TRBJ2-7; TRBD1 matches at 7 bases. Germline CDR1 SGHVS, CDR2 FNYEAQ. The trim removed 4 bases at V and 6 bases at J, leaving 9 bases unmatched. The CDR3 is made up of 14 amino acids. CDR3 DNA: TGTGCCAGCAGCTCCCAACAGGGGACGGGCGAGCAGTACTTC. This encodes CASSSQQGTGEQYF.